This TCR beta chain was found in a study of regulatory T cells in long-lasting Graves disease listed by TCRdb under 2021. With respect to the entire study: Newly diagnosed Graves' disease patients had taken antithyroid drugs for less than 3 months. Patients with persistent Graves' disease were compared with patients with newly diagnosed Graves' disease using TCR sequencing and RNA sequencing of peripheral blood. The study was registered as a clinical trial and conducted in China. A total of about 33 samples underwent TCR sequencing, from roughly 13 patients with persistent Graves' disease and roughly 20 patients with newly diagnosed Graves' disease.

This clonotype was recorded at least ten times. This clone's antigen is unknown. No base quality values were provided; no much bigger clone lies one nucleotide off. The CDR3 has 17 amino acids, counting the end cysteine and phenylalanine. CDR3 DNA is the only sequence kept; it has 51 bases, read in frame from the first base. Per the germline V gene (reference sequence), DFQATT is the CDR1 and SNEGSKA is the CDR2. From V the trimming removes 3 bases and from J it removes 4 bases, while the gene matches leave 13 bases of the junction unaccounted for. Libraries were made using multiplex PCR. TCRdb records Illumina HiSeq 4000 as the sequencer. To build TCR beta libraries, CDR3 regions were amplified by Arm-PCR using iRepertoire HTBI primers. Before sequencing, the PCR products underwent gel purification. As for the authors' bioinformatics: Gene usage analysis of CDR3 amino acid clonotypes used the approximately 62 TRBV and 14 to 15 TRBJ segments found across samples. Filtered high-quality paired reads were merged into contigs using COPE and FqMerger. BLAST was used to align contigs to IMGT TRBV, TRBD and TRBJ reference genes, and CDR3 was defined according to IMGT. Any clonotype with a frequency above 0.1% was counted as a highly expanded clone. Repertoire diversity was measured by Shannon entropy, and V-J evenness by the Gini coefficient. A clonotype was considered public if more than one individual shared it. The public sequencing data were trimmed at Q25 with fastp and processed into clonotypes with MiXCR by TCRdb, which kept only in-frame beta chains. A single entry per CDR3 protein holds the most common genes and DNA from its merged rows. These V and J calls derive from TCRdb rather than the authors' analysis. The sample table records around 450,000 distinct CDR3 sequences; more than 13% of these occur just once. The ten largest clones capture around 15% of the sample.

This sample's time point label indicates: newly diagnosed GD, antithyroid drugs for less than 3 months. For both TCR sequencing and RNA sequencing, RNA was extracted from PBMCs using TRIzol. The diagnosis of Graves' disease followed American Thyroid Association guidelines. Recruitment of patients was carried out at an endocrinology department in Xi'an, China. Each patient gave roughly 10 milliliters of peripheral blood, collected in an EDTA anticoagulant tube. Ficoll Paque Plus density gradient separation was used to isolate PBMCs, and no further T cell sorting was performed. An Agilent 2100 Bioanalyzer and agarose gel were used to assess RNA quality, and a NanoDrop 2000 was used to measure RNA concentration. The research as a whole found: Persistent disease showed preferential use of TRBV28, TRBJ1-2 and TRBJ2-5, whereas newly diagnosed disease favored TRBV20-1 and TRBJ2-1. The authors acknowledged the small sample size as a limitation that may reduce accuracy. Only the TCR beta chain was sequenced and analyzed. A larger number of public clonotypes was shared among persistent patients (fewer than 3,000) than among newly diagnosed patients (approximately 930). Because the primary lesion, thyroid tissue, could not be accessed, the study looked at peripheral blood alone. Compared with newly diagnosed patients, persistent Graves' disease patients had lower TCR Shannon entropy and fewer highly expanded clones, which suggests clonal expansion.

This sample was shared with a second study, whose subject was T cells in Graves' hyperthyroidism and ophthalmopathy. As noted in the second study: Graves' hyperthyroidism was defined as stable when no progression to ophthalmopathy occurred over 18 months of follow-up. Hyperthyroidism patients were newly diagnosed, had a disease duration of under 2 months, and were aged 18 to 65 years. Any patient with an uncontrolled infection, another autoimmune disease, pregnancy or lactation was excluded. Clinical symptoms, serum thyroxine and TRAb, thyroid ultrasound, and orbital computed tomography formed the basis for the diagnoses. A first-round RT-PCR of the TCR CDR3 used the HTBI primer set with the Qiagen OneStep RT-PCR kit. Most expanded thyroid clonotypes (frequency above 0.001) were also detected in blood, a finding suggesting that blood repertoires may reflect thyroid immune responses. In cross-validation, a model built on a 13 V-J signature told ophthalmopathy apart from stable hyperthyroidism with under 90% sensitivity and about 81% specificity, and in testing the same model reached 80%/75%. During validation, the model predicted progression to ophthalmopathy a median of approximately 6.5 months ahead of onset, with almost 71% sensitivity and almost 75% specificity. TCR V-J signatures able to tell the groups apart were searched for in a discovery cohort of 95 or so patients, of whom more than 40 had Graves' ophthalmopathy and more than 55 had stable Graves' hyperthyroidism. An independent validation cohort of some 18 hyperthyroidism patients and approximately 17 patients who later progressed to ophthalmopathy tested prospective prediction of ophthalmopathy. For training and testing, the 100 patients in the discovery cohort were randomly divided in a 7:3 ratio. In addition, the study compared T-cell repertoires in thyroid tissue and in blood from six Graves' hyperthyroidism patients. Once sampling was done, hyperthyroidism patients were given methimazole at a starting dose of 30 mg daily, whereas ophthalmopathy patients were given high-dose intravenous methylprednisolone. Libraries were constructed in a second round of multiplex PCR, after which size selection and purification were carried out. Libraries were sequenced paired-end with 100 bp reads on an Illumina HiSeq2000. SOAPnuke was used to process the raw data, removing reads that contained adapters or uncalled bases, had a mean Phred below 15, or lacked an exact match to the constant primer or identifier. High-quality paired reads were merged with COPE v1.2.5, and unique nucleotide sequences were defined as clonotypes. MiTCR v1.1 was used to align the clonotypes against IMGT TRBV, TRBD and TRBJ reference segments. Analysis was restricted to V-J combinations with a frequency above 0.0001, which covered roughly 99% of repertoires. A TCS score was defined as the ratio between F50 (clonal expansion) and ExV (chaos), using BLOSUM62-based TCRdist between CDR3 peptides within each V-J. Welch's t-statistics and random forest reduced some 510 V-J features to some 14, which were used in a naive Bayes classifier (R e1071). Sample size was not statistically predetermined, and blinding of investigators to group allocation was not performed. The paper describes TCR Vbeta CDR3 sequencing of fewer than 150 peripheral blood samples, made up of 43 ophthalmopathy patients, 70 to 75 hyperthyroidism patients and 17 progressor patients.

The TCR comes from a woman aged 25 to 45 with Graves disease. Donor details come from another sample of the same person, matched by shared clones. The specimen was peripheral blood mononuclear cells (PBMCs), collected at new diagnosis, from a patient treated with antithyroid drugs. The chain employs TRBV20-1 and TRBJ2-1; TRBD2 agrees with 9 junctional bases. The nucleotides read TGCAGTGCTAGGGGGTTAGCGGGAGTGCCTCATTACAATGAGCAGTTCTTC. Its translation is CSARGLAGVPHYNEQFF.